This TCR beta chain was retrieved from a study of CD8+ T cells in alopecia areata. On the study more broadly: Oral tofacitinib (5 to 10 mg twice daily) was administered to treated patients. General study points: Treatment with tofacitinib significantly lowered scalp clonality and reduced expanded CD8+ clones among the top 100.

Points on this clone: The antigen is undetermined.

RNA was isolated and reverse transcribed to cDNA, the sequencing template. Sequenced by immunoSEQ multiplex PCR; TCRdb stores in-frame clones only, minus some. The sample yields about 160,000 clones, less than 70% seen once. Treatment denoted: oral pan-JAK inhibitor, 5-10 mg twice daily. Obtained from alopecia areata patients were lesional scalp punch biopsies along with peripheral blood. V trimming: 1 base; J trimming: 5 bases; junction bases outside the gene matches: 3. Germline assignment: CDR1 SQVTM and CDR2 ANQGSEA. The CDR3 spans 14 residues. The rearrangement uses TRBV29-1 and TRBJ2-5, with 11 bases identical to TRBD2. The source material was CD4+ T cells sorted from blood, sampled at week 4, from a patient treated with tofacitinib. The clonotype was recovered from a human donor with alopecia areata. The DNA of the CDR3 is TGCAGCGTTGAAGTAGCGGGGGGGCCGGAGACCCAGTACTTC. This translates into CSVEVAGGPETQYF.